Following are 28 T cell receptor beta chains from one sample sequenced in a study of blood T cell repertoires in COVID-19. Clones were read by immunoSEQ multiplex PCR, and TCRdb kept only the in-frame ones, dropping some. The table has approximately 18,000 clones, roughly three quarters seen once; the top ten hold around 8.1%. Sequenced input: peripheral blood. All receptors come from a man in his 60s with acute or convalescent COVID-19.

The chain is built from TRBV12-3 or TRBV12-4 and TRBJ1-5; possible D gene TRBD1, 5 bases. The CDR3 length is 11 residues. V shed 2 bases and J shed 9 bases, with 5 bases lying between them. The CDR3 here is CASSLRGPQHF. The CDR3 DNA sequence: TGTGCCAGCAGTTTAAGGGGGCCCCAGCATTTT.

This sequence joins TRBV2 and TRBJ1-1, with a weak D call TRBD1 (6 bases). The CDR3 extends over 10 amino acids. V was trimmed by 11 bases and J by 3 bases, leaving 7 bases between them. Germline V CDR1 and CDR2: SNHLY, FYNNEI. This CDR3 is CAPGDTEAFF. The DNA for the CDR3 is TGTGCCCCAGGGGACACTGAAGCTTTCTTT.

The chain recombines TRBV2 with TRBJ2-1, with D possibly TRBD1 on 7 matching bases. Germline-derived CDR1 and CDR2 are SNHLY and FYNNEI. The V and J ends lost 3 bases and 4 bases respectively, with 19 bases between them. The CDR3 extends over 17 amino acids. Here the CDR3 reads CASSDAGQKTLYNEQFF. The CDR3 DNA is TGTGCCAGCAGTGACGCGGGACAGAAAACCCTGTACAATGAGCAGTTCTTC. The full variable domain, its missing parts supplied by reference TRBV2 and TRBJ2-1, is EPEVTQTPSHQVTQMGQEVILRCVPISNHLYFYWYRQILGQKVEFLVSFYNNEISEKSEIFDDQFSVERPDGSNFTLKIRSTKLEDSAMYFCASSDAGQKTLYNEQFFGPGTRLTVL.

The chain couples TRBV6-6 to TRBJ1-5; 7 nucleotides line up with TRBD1. CDR1 and CDR2 from the germline V gene are MNHNY and SVGAGI (reference sequence). V shed 2 bases and J 3 bases; nucleotides not matched to a gene: 4. The CDR3 is 15 amino acids. DNA for the CDR3: TGTGCCAGCAGTTACGAGGGACAGATCAATCAGCCCCAGCATTTT. It codes for CASSYEGQINQPQHF.

The chain has TRBV5-4 and TRBJ1-6; a weak D match, TRBD1 (6 bases). The CDR3 length is 13 residues. The V end lost 5 bases, the J end lost 10 bases, and 13 bases lay between the germline ends. Germline lookup yields CDR1 SGHNT and CDR2 YYREEE (reference sequence). The CDR3 bases are TGTGCCAGCAGTCTAAACAGGGACTCACCCCTCCACTTT. Its protein product is CASSLNRDSPLHF.

The DNA for the CDR3 is TGTGCCAGCAGCCAAGTGGGGAAAGGGCGGGGGTACAATGAGCAGTTCTTC. This translates into CASSQVGKGRGYNEQFF. This rearrangement joins TRBV14 to TRBJ2-1; 7 nucleotides align to TRBD2. The CDR3 has 17 amino acids. The junction had 10 bases not matched to a gene; V was cut back by 1 base and J by 4 bases. CDR1 is SGHDN, CDR2 FVKESK, per germline. Complete variable domain (other parts from reference TRBV14 and TRBJ2-1): EAGVTQFPSHSVIEKGQTVTLRCDPISGHDNLYWYRRVMGKEIKFLLHFVKESKQDESGMPNNRFLAERTGGTYSTLKVQPAELEDSGVYFCASSQVGKGRGYNEQFFGPGTRLTVL.

The chain links TRBV28 to TRBJ2-1, with TRBD1 matching 8 bases. Germline values: CDR1 MDHEN, CDR2 SYDVKM. The CDR3 is made up of 16 amino acids. V trimming: 1 base; J trimming: 5 bases; junction bases outside the gene matches: 7. CDR3 in DNA: TGTGCCAGCAGTTTATCCTCAGGGGGCTTCGACAATGAGCAGTTCTTC. As protein: CASSLSSGGFDNEQFF.

The gene calls are TRBV14 and TRBJ1-2; D unclear. The CDR3 extends over 16 amino acids. Trimming took off 0 bases at V and 8 bases at J, with 19 bases between the two ends. Germline CDR1 is SGHDN and CDR2 is FVKESK. CDR3 sequence: CASSQDQIGRLRGYTF. The CDR3 coding sequence is TGTGCCAGCAGCCAAGATCAAATCGGCCGACTTAGGGGCTACACCTTC.

This clone showed up just once. The V gene is TRBV9, the J gene TRBJ2-1; TRBD1 matches 9 bases. The junction had 5 bases not matched to a gene; V was cut back by 4 bases and J by 0 bases. Germline V gene data show CDR1 as SGDLS and CDR2 as YYNGEE. CDR3 size: 16 residues. The CDR3 sequence is CASSSQGAPSYNEQFF. CDR3 sequence (DNA): TGTGCCAGCAGCTCACAGGGGGCTCCCTCCTACAATGAGCAGTTCTTC.

The chain links TRBV9 to TRBJ1-5; no definite D call. The CDR3 length is 13 residues. The germline V gene has CDR1 SGDLS and CDR2 YYNGEE. V lost 0 bases, J lost 9 bases, and 10 bases lay in between. The CDR3 here is CASSVEPSRPQHF. The CDR3 nucleotides read TGTGCCAGCAGCGTAGAGCCGTCCCGGCCCCAGCATTTT.

DNA of the CDR3: TGTGCCACCAGGGACAGGTACAATGAGCAGTTCTTC. This codes for CATRDRYNEQFF. This chain links TRBV15 with TRBJ2-1, with TRBD1 matching over 7 bases. V lost 6 bases to trimming and J lost 4 bases; unmatched junction nucleotides: 0. The CDR3 is made up of 12 amino acids. Germline assignment: CDR1 LNHNV and CDR2 YYDKDF (reference sequence).

V usage is TRBV7-2 and J usage is TRBJ2-1; D gene unclear. From germline, CDR1 is SGHTA and CDR2 FQGNSA. CDR3 size: 14 residues. Between the trimmed V and J ends, which lost 5 bases and 5 bases, there was a span of 13 bases. The CDR3 loop reads CASSPQTENNEQFF. CDR3 nucleotide sequence: TGTGCCAGCAGCCCCCAGACGGAGAACAATGAGCAGTTCTTC. The full variable domain, its missing parts supplied by reference TRBV7-2 and TRBJ2-1, is GAGVSQSPSNKVTEKGKDVELRCDPISGHTALYWYRQSLGQGLEFLIYFQGNSAPDKSGLPSDRFSAERTGGSVSTLTIQRTQQEDSAVYLCASSPQTENNEQFFGPGTRLTVL.

This chain links TRBV9 with TRBJ2-3, with unresolved D. V was trimmed by 8 bases and J by 0 bases, leaving 13 bases between them. Germline V gives CDR1 SGDLS, CDR2 YYNGEE. This CDR3 comprises 14 residues. The CDR3 loop reads CASKALSSTDTQYF. The CDR3 bases are TGTGCCAGTAAAGCCCTTTCCAGCACAGATACGCAGTATTTT.

In nucleotides, the CDR3 is TGTGCCAGCAAGCTTCCCCCGGACAGGGGATTAGGTGAGCAGTTCTTC. Protein: CASKLPPDRGLGEQFF. This chain connects TRBV28 to TRBJ2-1, with TRBD1 identical over 9 bases. Unmatched junction bases numbered 16, after V lost 7 bases and J lost 9 bases. Germline V gene lookup returns CDR1 MDHEN and CDR2 SYDVKM. CDR3 length equals 16 residues. Supplemented by reference TRBV28 and TRBJ2-1, the full variable domain reads DVKVTQSSRYLVKRTGEKVFLECVQDMDHENMFWYRQDPGLGLRLIYFSYDVKMKEKGDIPEGYSVSREKKERFSLILESASTNQTSMYLCASKLPPDRGLGEQFFGPGTRLTVL.

J is TRBJ2-2 and V is TRBV7-3; tentatively, D is TRBD2 (5 bases). Trimming removed 5 bases from V and 4 bases from J, with 11 bases in between. Germline V gene data show CDR1 as SGHTA and CDR2 as FQGTGA. The CDR3 has 14 amino acids. For the CDR3, the DNA is TGTGCCAGCAGCCGGGATTTTTCCACCGGGGAGCTGTTTTTT. Protein product: CASSRDFSTGELFF.

The V gene is TRBV5-1, the J gene TRBJ1-2, with TRBD1 matching 7 bases. CDR3 length equals 12 residues. V lost 4 bases to trimming and J lost 9 bases; unmatched junction nucleotides: 6. Germline CDR1 SGHRS, CDR2 YFSETQ. The CDR3 sequence: CASSLTGESYTF. The CDR3 DNA reads as TGCGCCAGCAGCCTCACAGGGGAAAGCTACACCTTC.

This sequence joins TRBV7-9 and TRBJ2-2, with 10 bases aligning to TRBD2. The CDR3 has 16 residues. Germline CDR1 and CDR2: SEHNR and FQNEAQ (reference sequence). Trimming cost V 1 base and J 4 bases; bases outside gene matches: 3. The CDR3 protein is CASSLGLAGATGELFF. Written as DNA, the CDR3 is TGTGCCAGCAGCTTAGGGCTAGCGGGGGCCACCGGGGAGCTGTTTTTT.

The chain links TRBV5-4 to TRBJ1-2; no reliable D call. The CDR3 has 15 residues. CDR1 is SGHNT, CDR2 YYREEE, per germline (reference sequence). V lost 10 bases to trimming and J lost 3 bases, with 22 bases between them. The CDR3 is CALASQEGGHYGYTF. Here the CDR3 DNA reads TGTGCCCTCGCATCGCAGGAGGGAGGCCACTATGGCTACACCTTC.

CDR3 DNA: TGTGCCAGCAGCTCGGAAGGGGGCGGCTACACCTTC. Translation gives CASSSEGGGYTF. This chain uses TRBV7-9 with TRBJ1-2; 7 bases map to TRBD1. CDR3 length: 12 residues. CDR1 and CDR2 (germline): SEHNR, FQNEAQ (reference sequence). J lost 8 bases, V lost 4 bases, and 4 bases had no gene match.

The V call is TRBV4-1, the J call TRBJ2-7, with D tentatively TRBD1 (6 bases). The CDR3 runs 14 residues. Germline V gene data show CDR1 as MGHRA and CDR2 as YSYEKL. The V gene lost 1 base and the J gene lost 6 bases, with 13 bases spanning the gap. CDR3 region: CASSQGRTVTEQYF. CDR3 nucleotide sequence: TGCGCCAGCAGCCAAGGGCGGACAGTAACCGAGCAGTACTTC.

This clone was observed a single time. This chain uses TRBV5-1 with TRBJ1-3, with 7 bases matching TRBD1. V shed 2 bases, J shed 0 bases, and the junction held 8 bases outside the gene matches. Per germline, CDR1 SGHRS and CDR2 YFSETQ. This CDR3 is 17 amino acids long. The CDR3 coding sequence is TGCGCCAGCAGCTTCTTCCTGGGGACAGCCTCTGGAAACACCATATATTTT. It translates to CASSFFLGTASGNTIYF.

The chain uses TRBV21-1 and TRBJ2-1; whether TRBD2, the table's D call, matches the DNA was not checked. TRBV21-1 is a pseudogene segment. The CDR3 sequence is 17 residues long. The DNA for the CDR3 is TGTGCCAGCAGCTCTCCACTAGCGGGGGCAACCTACAATGAGCAGTTCTTC. This codes for CASSSPLAGATYNEQFF.

The chain uses TRBV7-2 and TRBJ1-4; D is possibly TRBD1 (6 bases). Germline loops: CDR1 SGHTA, CDR2 FQGNSA. The CDR3 runs to 15 residues. Trimming removed 3 bases at V and 1 base at J, with 9 bases between. In nucleotides, the CDR3 is TGTGCCAGCAGCTTGGGGACACTAACTAATGAAAAACTGTTTTTT. Its translation: CASSLGTLTNEKLFF.

In nucleotides, the CDR3 is TGTGCCAGCAGCCGCGGACAGGGAAACACCATATATTTT. Protein product: CASSRGQGNTIYF. The J gene is TRBJ1-3, the V gene TRBV7-2, with TRBD1 as a possible D gene (6 bases). Trimming took 5 bases from V and 4 from J, leaving 9 bases between them. The CDR3 has 13 amino acids. The germline V gene encodes CDR1 SGHTA and CDR2 FQGNSA.

This sequence joins TRBV13 and TRBJ2-7, with D possibly being TRBD1 (5 bases). The CDR3 runs 16 residues. From germline, CDR1 is PRHDT and CDR2 FYEKMQ (reference sequence). The V gene lost 4 bases and the J gene lost 3 bases, with 19 bases spanning the gap. This chain's CDR3 is CASSSATGTTHYEQYF. The CDR3 region has the DNA TGTGCCAGCAGCTCCGCCACAGGAACCACACACTACGAGCAGTACTTC.

This chain connects TRBV10-3 to TRBJ2-4; the match to TRBD1 covers 8 bases. Germline CDR1 is ENHRY and CDR2 is SYGVKD. V lost 0 bases and J lost 1; bases outside the gene matches: 5. The CDR3 length is 17 residues. The CDR3 reads CAISESPDRGAKNIQYF. CDR3 sequence (DNA): TGTGCCATCAGTGAGTCTCCCGACAGGGGTGCCAAAAACATTCAGTACTTC.

This rearrangement joins TRBV13 to TRBJ1-1; 9 bases are shared with TRBD1. CDR1 PRHDT and CDR2 FYEKMQ come from the germline V gene (reference sequence). V shed 7 bases and J 11 bases; nucleotides not matched to a gene: 14. The CDR3 runs 14 residues. CDR3 sequence (DNA): TGTGCCAGCACCATGGGTTCCGGGACAGGGCTGGCTTTCTTT. Amino acid sequence: CASTMGSGTGLAFF. The whole variable domain, remainder taken from reference TRBV13 and TRBJ1-1, is AAGVIQSPRHLIKEKRETATLKCYPIPRHDTVYWYQQGPGQDPQFLISFYEKMQSDKGSIPDRFSAQQFSDYHSELNMSSLELGDSALYFCASTMGSGTGLAFFGQGTRLTVV.

The CDR3 loop is CASSPGHLNTEAFF. The CDR3 region has the DNA TGTGCCAGCAGTCCCGGACACCTGAACACTGAAGCTTTCTTT. V is TRBV27 and J is TRBJ1-1, with a tentative D call TRBD1 (5 bases). CDR1 is MNHEY, CDR2 SMNVEV, per germline (reference sequence). Trimming pared 5 bases from V and 0 bases from J, leaving 10 bases between. The CDR3 extends over 14 amino acids.